Listed here are 29 T cell receptor beta chains from one sample, sequenced in a study of CD8 T cells in cerebrospinal fluid in Alzheimer's disease. TCRdb reanalyzed the 10x single-cell sequencing reads, giving one entry per CDR3 protein sequence and no DNA. Its clone listing holds about 480 distinct CDR3 sequences. The sequencing input was cerebrospinal fluid. Source of these receptors: a human donor with Parkinson's disease.

V gene TRBV25-1 combines with J gene TRBJ1-2. Germline assignment: CDR1 MGHDK and CDR2 SYGVNS. CDR3 length: 13 residues. The CDR3 region is CASSEGGVLGYTF.

V gene TRBV6-1 combines with J gene TRBJ2-4; TCRdb picks TRBD1, but there is no DNA to check that call. Germline CDR1 is MNHNS and CDR2 is SASEGT. The CDR3 sequence is 15 residues long. The CDR3 region is CASSEGGTGKNIQYF.

This clonotype counts as medium-sized by frequency. The rearrangement joins TRBV20-1 to TRBJ2-7. This CDR3 has 12 amino acids. Germline V CDR1 and CDR2: DFQATT, SNEGSKA (reference sequence). This CDR3 is CSARRSFYEQYF.

According to its frequency, this clonotype is large. The chain has TRBV7-3 and TRBJ1-1; TCRdb gives TRBD1 as the D gene, but with no DNA this cannot be confirmed. CDR3 size: 13 residues. From germline, CDR1 is SGHTA and CDR2 FQGTGA. CDR3 protein: CASSQGEDTEAFF.

This clonotype is labeled medium-sized (0.01 to 0.1%) based on frequency. The chain employs TRBV2 and TRBJ1-3. Germline CDR1 and CDR2: SNHLY and FYNNEI. This CDR3 contains 15 residues. The CDR3 region is CASSEGGTSGNTIYF.

This clonotype is deemed medium-sized by its frequency. CDR3: CASSLVTGTGTGELFF. This chain connects TRBV5-6 to TRBJ2-2; TCRdb selects TRBD1, and the lack of DNA leaves this call unchecked. Germline CDR1 SGHDT, CDR2 YYEEEE. The CDR3 spans 16 residues.

This clonotype shows up as large (0.1 to 1%) by frequency. The J gene is TRBJ1-1, the V gene TRBV5-1. The CDR3 runs to 15 residues. The V gene's germline CDR1 is SGHRS and CDR2 YFSETQ. CDR3 residues: CASLPTADLNTEAFF.

By frequency, this clonotype is medium-sized (0.01 to 0.1%). The chain uses TRBV4-1 and TRBJ2-3; the TRBD2 assignment by TCRdb is unverifiable without DNA. CDR1 is MGHRA, CDR2 YSYEKL, per germline. CDR3 length: 19 amino acids. The CDR3 region is CASSQAPGLADVSTDTQYF.

Measured by frequency, this clonotype is large. The chain is built from TRBV7-9 and TRBJ2-1; without DNA, the TCRdb call of TRBD2 cannot be checked. Germline V gene sequence: CDR1 SEHNR, CDR2 FQNEAQ (reference sequence). The length of the CDR3 is 16 residues. The CDR3 region is CASSNPGLAGRNEQFF.

Judged by frequency, this clonotype is medium-sized. This chain links TRBV20-1 with TRBJ2-7; TCRdb lists TRBD2, though no DNA is available to test this call. Germline-derived CDR1 and CDR2 are DFQATT and SNEGSKA (reference sequence). The CDR3 runs to 17 residues. The chain's CDR3 is CSARDPGAPSSFYEQYF.

Judged by frequency, this clonotype is medium-sized. The CDR3 here is CSAFRQVGLTEAFF. V is TRBV20-1 and J is TRBJ1-1; there is no DNA to check the TCRdb D call of TRBD1. The germline CDR1 and CDR2 sequences are DFQATT and SNEGSKA (reference sequence). This CDR3 comprises 14 residues.

By frequency, this clonotype is large. This sequence joins TRBV7-9 and TRBJ2-3; TCRdb reports TRBD2, a call that lacks DNA to check it against. The germline CDR1 and CDR2 sequences are SEHNR and FQNEAQ (reference sequence). The CDR3 totals 15 residues. CDR3 loop: CASSVSGARGDTQYF. Full variable domain (outside the CDR3, taken from reference TRBV7-9 and TRBJ2-3): DTGVSQNPRHKITKRGQNVTFRCDPISEHNRLYWYRQTLGQGPEFLTYFQNEAQLEKSRLLSDRFSAERPKGSFSTLEIQRTEQGDSAMYLCASSVSGARGDTQYFGPGTRLTVL.

By frequency, this clonotype is large. This chain joins TRBV6-5 and TRBJ1-1; no DNA is available, so the TRBD1 call from TCRdb remains unchecked. CDR1 and CDR2 from the germline V gene are MNHEY and SVGAGI. The CDR3 runs 16 residues. The CDR3 sequence: CASRTLTGQGNAEAFF.

Considering frequency, this clonotype is hyperexpanded. The chain combines TRBV6-5 with TRBJ1-1; TCRdb selects TRBD1, and the lack of DNA leaves this call unchecked. Germline V CDR1 and CDR2: MNHEY, SVGAGI. This CDR3 is 16 amino acids long. This CDR3 is CASSQFGTGGWDEAFF.

The chain recombines TRBV25-1 with TRBJ2-7; TCRdb picks TRBD2, but there is no DNA to check that call. The CDR3 has 14 residues. Per the germline V gene, CDR1 is MGHDK and CDR2 is SYGVNS. CDR3: CASTPAGTVYEQYF.

The chain recombines TRBV16 with TRBJ1-5. This CDR3 region has 15 residues. Germline V gene data show CDR1 as KGHSY and CDR2 as FQNENV. The CDR3 sequence is CASSRSGVLNQPQHF.

This clonotype is classed as medium-sized by frequency. The chain joins TRBV12-3 or TRBV12-4 to TRBJ2-3; the D call from TCRdb, TRBD2, cannot be confirmed without DNA. CDR3 length: 18 amino acids. This CDR3 reads CASSQPSPGLAGGDTQYF.

V usage is TRBV5-8 and J usage is TRBJ2-1; TCRdb's D call of TRBD1 is untestable without DNA. The CDR3 runs 17 residues. The germline V gene encodes CDR1 SGHTS and CDR2 YDEGEE. CDR3 region: CASSLAGIGGDYNEQFF.

This clonotype counts as medium-sized by frequency. The gene calls are TRBV7-9 and TRBJ1-1; TCRdb proposes TRBD1, but this gene call is untestable without DNA. This CDR3 is 14 amino acids long. Germline V gives CDR1 SEHNR, CDR2 FQNEAQ (reference sequence). The CDR3 protein is CAGKVGAASTEAFF.

Measured by frequency, this clonotype is large. The rearrangement joins TRBV9 to TRBJ1-6; without DNA, the TCRdb call of TRBD1 cannot be checked. This CDR3 comprises 14 residues. Germline V lookup: CDR1 SGDLS, CDR2 YYNGEE. CDR3 loop: CASSPDSTDSPLHF.

This clonotype registers medium-sized by frequency. This sequence joins TRBV18 and TRBJ1-1; TCRdb's assignment of TRBD1 cannot be checked, as there is no DNA. The CDR3 extends over 14 amino acids. Looked up from germline, CDR1 is KGHSH and CDR2 is LQKENI. The CDR3 sequence: CASSPLTGGTEAFF.

This clonotype is called medium-sized based on its frequency. The chain is built from TRBV6-5 and TRBJ1-2; the D gene TCRdb calls, TRBD1, cannot be checked with no DNA. CDR1 MNHEY and CDR2 SVGAGI come from the germline V gene. CDR3 length: 15 amino acids. The CDR3 loop is CASSYSPQGRDGYTF.

Its frequency marks this clonotype as medium-sized. This chain joins TRBV10-3 and TRBJ1-2. Germline V CDR1 and CDR2: ENHRY, SYGVKD. The CDR3 has 16 amino acids. The CDR3 reads CAISESRGLGNYGYTF.

This clonotype is labeled medium-sized based on frequency. The chain combines TRBV20-1 with TRBJ2-5; TCRdb designates TRBD1, a call that cannot be tested without DNA. This CDR3 is built from 16 residues. Germline assignment: CDR1 DFQATT and CDR2 SNEGSKA (reference sequence). Here the CDR3 reads CSARRKIGGFGETQYF.

This clonotype is called large based on its frequency. The V call is TRBV29-1, the J call TRBJ2-1; TCRdb's D call, TRBD1, is unchecked because there is no DNA. The CDR3 is made up of 13 amino acids. The germline V gene has CDR1 SQVTM and CDR2 ANQGSEA. This chain's CDR3 is CSAAVGLNNEQFF.

This clonotype is medium-sized by frequency. This sequence joins TRBV13 and TRBJ2-2; TCRdb selects TRBD1, and the lack of DNA leaves this call unchecked. Germline-derived CDR1 and CDR2 are PRHDT and FYEKMQ (reference sequence). The CDR3 has 16 residues. Here the CDR3 reads CASSPAGRGYTGELFF.

In terms of frequency, this clonotype is large. The chain's CDR3 is CAISEGQGNYNEQFF. This chain joins TRBV10-3 and TRBJ2-1; TCRdb returns TRBD1, unconfirmable since there is no DNA. The V gene's germline CDR1 is ENHRY and CDR2 SYGVKD. This CDR3 spans 15 amino acids.

By frequency, this clonotype is medium-sized. The chain is built from TRBV2 and TRBJ2-3; TCRdb outputs TRBD1, but without DNA this stays unchecked. The CDR3 has 15 residues. Germline loops: CDR1 SNHLY, CDR2 FYNNEI. Here the CDR3 reads CATSPGGLNTDTQYF.

By frequency, this clonotype is medium-sized (0.01 to 0.1%). J is TRBJ1-4 and V is TRBV6-6; TCRdb picks TRBD1, but there is no DNA to check that call. The CDR3 has 15 amino acids. Germline loops: CDR1 MNHNY, CDR2 SVGAGI (reference sequence). The CDR3 loop reads CASSYWDRGTEKLFF.